The source of this T cell receptor beta chain is a study of Ad26.COV2.S vaccination and SARS-CoV-2 variants (dated by TCRdb to about 2021). Describing the broader study: Vaccine-arm donors came from COV1001, a multicentre, randomized, double-blind, placebo-controlled phase I-IIa trial of Ad26.COV2.S in healthy adults. Ad26.COV2.S was given intramuscularly at 5x10^10 or 1x10^11 viral particles, as a single shot or as two shots 56 days apart. TCRbeta repertoire sequencing was used to assess the specificity and breadth of SARS-CoV-2-reactive T cell receptors after Ad26.COV2.S vaccination. The TCR-sequenced set comprised around 30 samples: approximately 19 Ad26.COV2.S vaccine recipients, 5 placebo recipients and 8 SARS-CoV-2 convalescent individuals. Participants in the trial were split at random into five groups of five each, receiving low-dose or high-dose Ad26.COV2.S once or twice, or else placebo on both occasions. Investigators did not know the trial group allocation while performing experiments and assessing outcomes. Study-level results and caveats: Substantial breadth of spike-specific CD8+ and CD4+ T cell responses was reported after vaccination. Vaccine and placebo recipients had similar non-spike TCR breadth, a finding consistent with the vaccine containing only spike. Higher spike-specific TCR breadth was observed in Ad26.COV2.S recipients than in placebo recipients (P = 0.0014). It was noted by the authors that total T cell responses may have been underestimated by the TCR breadth and depth analyses. The study lacked the statistical power to compare responses across vaccine doses or regimens.

Concerning this clone: Its antigen has not been determined. Base qualities are not recorded, but no much larger clone differs from it by a single base.

CDR1 and CDR2, looked up from the germline V gene, are SGHDT and YYEEEE. The trim is 0 bases for V and 5 bases for J, with a gap of 11 bases between the germline ends. From cysteine to phenylalanine, the CDR3 is 14 amino acids long. Just the 42-base CDR3 DNA is kept, in frame starting at base 1. The immunoSEQ Assay was the method used to sequence TCRbeta CDR3 regions. After extraction, genomic DNA underwent amplification by bias-controlled multiplex PCR, followed by high-throughput sequencing. Regarding the original processing steps: To quantify the absolute abundance of each unique TCRbeta CDR3 region, sequences were collapsed and filtered. T cell fraction was estimated by normalization of TCRbeta template counts to usable DNA, with usable DNA being measured through amplification of reference genes present in all nucleated cells. Repertoire TCRs were annotated as SARS-CoV-2-specific when V gene, CDR3 amino acid sequence and J gene were exactly matched to a known reactive TCR set. The reference SARS-CoV-2 TCR set was derived from MIRA and filtered for enrichment in COVID-19-positive ImmuneCODE repertoires, a step that removed public or cross-reactive TCRs. Using the MIRA antigens, annotated TCRs were further analysed by specific ORF or by position within an ORF. Depth was the summed frequency of annotated unique rearrangements, while breadth was defined as annotated unique rearrangements over total unique productive rearrangements. TCR breadth was compared between groups using two-sided Wilcoxon rank-sum tests. What TCRdb holds here is the immuneACCESS table cut down to in-frame rearrangements. Part of the clones is not present; checked against another copy, under half of the missing clones reflect an unresolved V gene, and the others are unexplained. V and J calls and clone size follow that table, whereas D and trimming were derived from the DNA. The sample table contains about 350,000 clones; only one count was recorded for roughly 90% of them. 5% of the sample is in the top ten clones.

In light of the paper, this sample's treatment or condition label describes: 19 received Ad26.COV2.S at low or high dose, single or two shots; about 5 received placebo; per-sample allocation not given. For vaccine and placebo recipients, the sequenced repertoires came from samples collected on day 63 after the first injection. Between 29 July and 7 August 2020, Cohort 1b enrolled around 25 adults aged 18-55 years at one site in Boston, USA. Ad26.COV2.S consisted of a replication-incompetent adenovirus type 26 vector by which a prefusion-stabilized SARS-CoV-2 spike protein from the original Wuhan strain was expressed.

This sequence originates from a person between 18 and 60 years old who received the Ad26.COV2.S COVID-19 vaccine or a placebo. The chain is encoded by TRBV5-6 joined to TRBJ2-5; TRBD1 could be the D gene, as 6 bases match. This specimen consisted of peripheral blood, obtained in a trial of Ad26.COV2.S vaccine versus placebo. CDR3 region: CASSLVQGWETQYF. The nucleotide sequence is given as TGTGCCAGCAGCTTGGTGCAGGGGTGGGAGACCCAGTACTTC.